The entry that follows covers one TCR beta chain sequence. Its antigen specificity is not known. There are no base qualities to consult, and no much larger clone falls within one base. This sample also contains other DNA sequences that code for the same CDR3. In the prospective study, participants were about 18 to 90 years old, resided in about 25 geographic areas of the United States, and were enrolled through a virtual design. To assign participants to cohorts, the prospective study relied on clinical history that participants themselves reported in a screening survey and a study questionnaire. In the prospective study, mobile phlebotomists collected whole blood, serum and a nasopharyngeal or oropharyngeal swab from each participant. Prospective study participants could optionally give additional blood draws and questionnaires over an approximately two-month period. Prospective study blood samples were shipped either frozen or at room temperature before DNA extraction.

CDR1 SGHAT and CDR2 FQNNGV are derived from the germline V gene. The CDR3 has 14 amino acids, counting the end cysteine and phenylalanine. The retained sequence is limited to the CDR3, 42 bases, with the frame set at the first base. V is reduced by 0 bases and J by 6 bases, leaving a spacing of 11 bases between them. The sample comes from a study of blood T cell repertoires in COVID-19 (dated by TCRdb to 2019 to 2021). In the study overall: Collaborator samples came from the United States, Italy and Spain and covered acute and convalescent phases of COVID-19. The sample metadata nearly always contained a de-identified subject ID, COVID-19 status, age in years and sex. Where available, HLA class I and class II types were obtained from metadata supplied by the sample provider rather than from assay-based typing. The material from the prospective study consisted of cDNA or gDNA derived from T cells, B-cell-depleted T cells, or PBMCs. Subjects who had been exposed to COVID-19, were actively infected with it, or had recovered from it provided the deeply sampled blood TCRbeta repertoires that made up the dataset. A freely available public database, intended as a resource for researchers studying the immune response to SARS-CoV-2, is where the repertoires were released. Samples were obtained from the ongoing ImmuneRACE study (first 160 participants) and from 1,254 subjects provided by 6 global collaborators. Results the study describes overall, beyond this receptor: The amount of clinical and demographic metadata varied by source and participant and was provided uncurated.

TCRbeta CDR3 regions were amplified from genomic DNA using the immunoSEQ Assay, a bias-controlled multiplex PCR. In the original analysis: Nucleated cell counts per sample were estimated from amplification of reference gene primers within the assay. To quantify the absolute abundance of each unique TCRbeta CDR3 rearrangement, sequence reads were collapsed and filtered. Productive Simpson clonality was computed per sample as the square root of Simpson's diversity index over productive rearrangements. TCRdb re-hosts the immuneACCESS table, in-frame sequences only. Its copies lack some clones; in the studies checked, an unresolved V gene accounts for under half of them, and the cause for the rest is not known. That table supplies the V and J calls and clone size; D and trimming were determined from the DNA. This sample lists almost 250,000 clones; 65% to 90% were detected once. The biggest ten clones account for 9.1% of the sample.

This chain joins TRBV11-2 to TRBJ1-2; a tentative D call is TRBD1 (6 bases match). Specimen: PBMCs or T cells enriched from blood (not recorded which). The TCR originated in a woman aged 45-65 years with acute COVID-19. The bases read TGTGCCAGCAGCTTAGACCAGGGGACCCATGGCTACACCTTC. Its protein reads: CASSLDQGTHGYTF.